This TCR beta chain was documented in a study of T-cell memory formation after mild COVID-19. Germline lookup yields CDR1 SGHAT and CDR2 FQNNGV. V lost 6 bases to trimming and J lost 10 bases, with 7 bases between them. This CDR3 spans 10 amino acids. A single record per CDR3 protein comes from TCRdb applying MiXCR to the 5' RACE reads. The table has 350,000 to 450,000 distinct CDR3 sequences, 25% to 30% seen once. This clonotype showed up just a few times. The sample comprised PBMCs or a T cell subset sorted from them (not recorded which). This sequence was found in an adult woman who had mild COVID-19 (a few samples of this study predate the infection). Cell type and time point are not known. The chain is built from TRBV11-2 and TRBJ2-1; D is ambiguous. The CDR3 nucleotides are TGTGCCAGCAGTGGGATCGAGCAGTTCTTC. Translated: CASSGIEQFF.